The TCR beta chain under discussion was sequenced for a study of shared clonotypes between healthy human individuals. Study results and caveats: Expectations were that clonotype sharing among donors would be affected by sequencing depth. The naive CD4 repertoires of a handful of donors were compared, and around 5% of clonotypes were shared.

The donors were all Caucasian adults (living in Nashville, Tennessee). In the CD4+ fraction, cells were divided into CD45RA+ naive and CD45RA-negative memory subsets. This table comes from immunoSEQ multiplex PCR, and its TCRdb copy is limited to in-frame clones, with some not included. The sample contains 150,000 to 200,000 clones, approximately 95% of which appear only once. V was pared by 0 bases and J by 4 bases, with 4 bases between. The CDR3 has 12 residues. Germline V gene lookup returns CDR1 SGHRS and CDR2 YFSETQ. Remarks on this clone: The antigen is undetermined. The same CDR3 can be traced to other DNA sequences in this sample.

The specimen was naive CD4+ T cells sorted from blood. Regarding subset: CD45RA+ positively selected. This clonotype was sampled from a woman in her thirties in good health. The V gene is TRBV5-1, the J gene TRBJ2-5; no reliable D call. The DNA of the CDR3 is TGCGCCAGCAGCTTGGGCCGAGAGACCCAGTACTTC. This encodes CASSLGRETQYF. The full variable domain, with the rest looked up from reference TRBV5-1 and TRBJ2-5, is KAGVTQTPRYLIKTRGQQVTLSCSPISGHRSVSWYQQTPGQGLQFLFEYFSETQRNKGNFPGRFSGRQFSNSRSEMNVSTLELGDSALYLCASSLGRETQYFGPGTRLLVL.